Following are 18 T cell receptor beta chains from one sample sequenced in a study of CD8 T cells in cerebrospinal fluid in Alzheimer's disease (TCRdb year 2020). Preparation of the library involved 10x single-cell sequencing. For sequencing, a NextSeq 550 was employed. The reads went through TCRdb reprocessing, and each CDR3 protein sequence gets one entry with no DNA. In this sample's table one finds about a thousand distinct CDR3 sequences. Over 15% of the sample is in the top ten clones. Input material: cerebrospinal fluid. Receptors were obtained from a human donor in good health.

This clonotype is classed as medium-sized by frequency. This sequence joins TRBV20-1 and TRBJ2-5; no DNA is available, so the TRBD2 call from TCRdb remains unchecked. This CDR3 has 15 amino acids. Germline V gene lookup returns CDR1 DFQATT and CDR2 SNEGSKA (reference sequence). This chain's CDR3 is CSARGRLAGVETQYF.

Judged by frequency, this clonotype is large. The V call is TRBV12-3 or TRBV12-4, the J call TRBJ2-7; TCRdb calls TRBD2, which cannot be checked without DNA. The CDR3 length is 17 residues. The CDR3 here is CASSFCQDWMEGYEQYF.

This clonotype is classed as medium-sized by frequency. This chain links TRBV19 with TRBJ2-5. In germline, CDR1 is LNHDA, CDR2 SQIVND (reference sequence). The length of the CDR3 is 14 residues. The CDR3 sequence is CASSMVLGRETQYF.

This clonotype is called medium-sized based on its frequency. This chain links TRBV5-1 with TRBJ2-5. Per germline, CDR1 SGHRS and CDR2 YFSETQ. This CDR3 is built from 14 residues. The CDR3 reads CASSLLRLGETQYF.

Frequency places this clonotype as medium-sized (0.01 to 0.1%). V usage is TRBV28 and J usage is TRBJ2-1; checking the TCRdb D call of TRBD1 is not possible without DNA. This CDR3 contains 15 residues. Germline V gene sequence: CDR1 MDHEN, CDR2 SYDVKM. The CDR3 is CASSLLGRIYNEQFF.

Measured by frequency, this clonotype is medium-sized (0.01 to 0.1%). This chain uses TRBV6-2 or TRBV6-3 with TRBJ1-2; TCRdb's D call, TRBD1, is unchecked because there is no DNA. Germline V gene lookup returns CDR1 MNHEY and CDR2 SVGEGT. The CDR3 contains 13 residues. Here the CDR3 reads CASAGQMTYGYTF.

According to its frequency, this clonotype is medium-sized. The chain joins TRBV25-1 to TRBJ2-1; there is no DNA to check the TCRdb D call of TRBD2. Germline CDR1 reads MGHDK; CDR2 reads SYGVNS. The CDR3 is 15 residues long. The CDR3 reads CASSELGTAGDEQFF.

The chain combines TRBV12-3 or TRBV12-4 with TRBJ2-2; absent DNA, TCRdb's TRBD1 call cannot be checked. This CDR3 has 17 residues. The CDR3 protein is CASSLLRTQGKGGELFF.

This clonotype is called medium-sized based on its frequency. J is TRBJ1-2 and V is TRBV28; there is no DNA to check the TCRdb D call of TRBD1. The CDR3 runs 15 residues. The germline V gene has CDR1 MDHEN and CDR2 SYDVKM. This CDR3 is CASVKAGRGANGYTF.

This clonotype ranks as medium-sized in terms of frequency. This chain joins TRBV7-9 and TRBJ1-2. The CDR3 has 12 residues. The germline gives CDR1 SEHNR, CDR2 FQNEAQ (reference sequence). CDR3 sequence: CASTSGGYGYTF.

According to its frequency, this clonotype is medium-sized. This chain links TRBV7-9 with TRBJ2-7; the TRBD1 assignment by TCRdb is unverifiable without DNA. The CDR3 loop spans 18 amino acids. The germline V gene encodes CDR1 SEHNR and CDR2 FQNEAQ (reference sequence). This chain's CDR3 is CASSSPLGGTGGTYEQYF.

Measured by frequency, this clonotype is medium-sized. The CDR3 region is CSALDSVAKNIQYF. This chain uses TRBV29-1 with TRBJ2-4; as DNA is missing, the TRBD1 call by TCRdb cannot be tested. CDR1 is SQVTM and CDR2 is ANQGSEA in the germline V gene. The CDR3 consists of 14 residues.

This clonotype is labeled large based on frequency. This chain links TRBV5-1 with TRBJ2-1; TCRdb's D call, TRBD2, is unchecked because there is no DNA. The CDR3 is 15 residues long. Per the germline V gene, CDR1 is SGHRS and CDR2 is YFSETQ. CDR3 residues: CASSLGTSGSPEQFF.

Judged by frequency, this clonotype is medium-sized. The chain uses TRBV11-2 and TRBJ2-1; with no DNA, the TCRdb D assignment of TRBD2 cannot be verified. The germline V gene encodes CDR1 SGHAT and CDR2 FQNNGV. This CDR3 has 17 amino acids. The CDR3 sequence is CASSFPRTSGSDNEQFF.

Frequency places this clonotype as medium-sized (0.01 to 0.1%). V usage is TRBV6-6 and J usage is TRBJ2-2; TCRdb outputs TRBD1, but without DNA this stays unchecked. CDR3 length: 15 residues. Germline CDR1 MNHNY, CDR2 SVGAGI (reference sequence). The CDR3 loop is CASRPRDRNTGELFF.

Frequency places this clonotype as medium-sized. The chain joins TRBV2 to TRBJ2-7; the D call from TCRdb, TRBD1, cannot be confirmed without DNA. Germline V gene data show CDR1 as SNHLY and CDR2 as FYNNEI. This CDR3 region has 13 residues. The CDR3 spells CASRGQVTHEQYF.

This clonotype is identified as medium-sized from frequency. This chain links TRBV20-1 with TRBJ2-1. The CDR3 length is 14 residues. Germline assignment: CDR1 DFQATT and CDR2 SNEGSKA (reference sequence). CDR3 residues: CSAKTWRDYNEQFF.

This clonotype is identified as medium-sized from frequency. J is TRBJ2-2 and V is TRBV6-1; absent DNA, TCRdb's TRBD2 call cannot be checked. Germline-derived CDR1 and CDR2 are MNHNS and SASEGT. This CDR3 spans 16 amino acids. CDR3 amino acids: CASSEGLAGAPGELFF.